The 28 T cell receptor beta chains in this list originate from one sample, sequenced in a study of cytomegalovirus exposure and HLA in healthy donors. The PCR ran on 60 Vbeta and 13 Jbeta primers. Method: immunoSEQ multiplex PCR; TCRdb's copy keeps in-frame clones and lacks some. In the table there are more than 85,000 clones, over 75% of which are singletons. Source material: PBMCs. Receptors were obtained from a woman in her 40s in good health and CMV-seropositive.

This clone was seen only a few times. The V and J genes are TRBV7-6 and TRBJ2-7, with 7 nucleotides matching TRBD2. The CDR3 has 14 amino acids. The V segment lost 1 base and the J segment 2 bases; nucleotides outside the gene matches: 2. CDR1 is SGHVS and CDR2 is FNYEAQ in the germline V gene. Written as DNA, the CDR3 is TGTGCCAGCAGCTTAGAGCGGGATCCCTACGAGCAGTACTTC. This codes for CASSLERDPYEQYF.

The chain links TRBV13 to TRBJ2-5, with D possibly matching TRBD1 (5 bases). The germline V gene encodes CDR1 PRHDT and CDR2 FYEKMQ (reference sequence). The V end lost 5 bases, the J end lost 0 bases, and 10 bases lay between the germline ends. This CDR3 spans 14 amino acids. The CDR3 nucleotides are TGTGCCAGCAGCCTAGACAGCTACCAAGAGACCCAGTACTTC. Translating gives CASSLDSYQETQYF.

The V gene is TRBV5-6, the J gene TRBJ2-7; unclear D gene. The CDR3 sequence is 14 residues long. V lost 1 base and J 2 bases, leaving 10 bases between the germline ends. Looked up from germline, CDR1 is SGHDT and CDR2 is YYEEEE. CDR3 bases: TGTGCCAGCAGCTTGTATGTCGGAGCCTACGAGCAGTACTTC. Translated: CASSLYVGAYEQYF.

The chain links TRBV5-1 to TRBJ2-7; D perhaps matches TRBD2 (5 bases). Germline CDR1 and CDR2: SGHRS and YFSETQ. The CDR3 runs to 18 residues. Trimming removed 2 bases at V and 6 bases at J, with 27 bases between. CDR3 DNA sequence: TGCGCCAGCAGCTTAGGACGGACGAGGGCTACTAAGGACTCCGAGCAGTACTTC. Translated, it gives CASSLGRTRATKDSEQYF.

This clone occurred once. The junction and the germline gene differ at one end; a read error may be behind it. The chain employs TRBV7-9 and TRBJ2-2; 10 bases align to TRBD2. The CDR3 is 15 amino acids. Germline loops: CDR1 SEHNR, CDR2 FQNEAQ (reference sequence). This chain's CDR3 is CASSLAGGRFGELFF. As DNA, the CDR3 is TGTGCCAGCAGTTTAGCGGGAGGCAGGTTCGGGGAGCTGTTTTTT.

The chain has TRBV28 and TRBJ2-1; 9 positions agree with TRBD1. V shed 11 bases, J shed 8 bases, and the junction held 13 bases outside the gene matches. Germline V gene sequence: CDR1 MDHEN, CDR2 SYDVKM. This CDR3 spans 14 amino acids. CDR3 region: CAARWTGEFDEQFF. CDR3 sequence (DNA): TGTGCCGCCAGATGGACAGGGGAATTCGATGAGCAGTTCTTC.

A single count supports this clone. The genes are TRBV7-7 and TRBJ2-1; D uncertain. Per the germline V gene, CDR1 is SSHAT and CDR2 is FNYEAQ (reference sequence). CDR3 length: 13 amino acids. Trimming removed 1 base at V and 4 bases at J, with 5 bases between. The CDR3 reads CASSLDRYNEQFF. The CDR3 bases are TGTGCCAGCAGCTTAGACAGATACAATGAGCAGTTCTTC.

There are a few counts of this clone. This rearrangement joins TRBV6-5 to TRBJ2-5, with TRBD2 matching over 9 bases. CDR3 length: 14 residues. In germline, CDR1 is MNHEY, CDR2 SVGAGI. Unmatched junction bases numbered 10, after V lost 9 bases and J lost 5 bases. The CDR3 DNA sequence: TGTGCCAGTTCCCAGGCGGGAGGGTCCGAGACCCAGTACTTC. Its protein product is CASSQAGGSETQYF.

This clone was recorded a few times. This sequence joins TRBV11-3 and TRBJ2-3; maybe TRBD1 (5 bases). The CDR3 loop spans 15 amino acids. Germline assignment: CDR1 SGHNT and CDR2 YENEEA. V lost 1 base, J lost 1 base, and 9 bases lay in between. This CDR3 reads CASSLGQLGTDTQYF. In DNA form, the CDR3 reads TGTGCCAGCAGCTTAGGACAGTTGGGCACAGATACGCAGTATTTT.

This chain joins TRBV25-1 and TRBJ2-5; 7 bases align to TRBD1. Germline values: CDR1 MGHDK, CDR2 SYGVNS. The CDR3 covers 16 residues. V lost 2 bases, J lost 1 base, and 7 bases stayed unmatched. CDR3 residues: CASSEIVTGTQETQYF. CDR3 bases: TGTGCCAGCAGTGAAATCGTGACAGGGACCCAAGAGACCCAGTACTTC.

The chain has TRBV7-2 and TRBJ1-1; D remains ambiguous. This CDR3 has 13 residues. V dropped 3 bases and J dropped 4 bases, with 9 bases sitting between them. Germline CDR1 and CDR2: SGHTA and FQGNSA. CDR3 residues: CASSFIDTTEAFF. DNA for the CDR3: TGTGCCAGCAGCTTTATTGACACCACTGAAGCTTTCTTT.

This chain connects TRBV10-1 to TRBJ1-1, with 7 bases that match TRBD1. V shed 5 bases, J shed 2 bases, and the junction held 2 bases outside the gene matches. CDR3 size: 13 residues. Germline V gene lookup returns CDR1 WNHNN and CDR2 SYGVQD (reference sequence). For the CDR3, the DNA is TGCGCCAGCAGTCGACAGGGAAACACTGAAGCTTTCTTT. This sequence encodes CASSRQGNTEAFF.

The chain employs TRBV7-9 and TRBJ2-7; D possibly corresponds to TRBD2 (6 bases). V was clipped by 4 bases and J by 3 bases, with 16 bases between them. The CDR3 is 15 residues long. Germline V gene data show CDR1 as SEHNR and CDR2 as FQNEAQ (reference sequence). CDR3 loop: CASSYEAGFNYEQYF. CDR3 coding DNA: TGTGCCAGCAGCTATGAAGCGGGTTTTAACTACGAGCAGTACTTC.

The CDR3 region has the DNA TGTGCCAGCAGGGGCCTACAATTCAATCAGCCCCAGCATTTT. It translates to CASRGLQFNQPQHF. The chain links TRBV6-5 to TRBJ1-5; no definite D call. V lost 6 bases to trimming and J lost 3 bases, with 12 bases between them. Germline-derived CDR1 and CDR2 are MNHEY and SVGAGI. The CDR3 sequence is 14 residues long.

The table lists this clone with a count of one. The chain is built from TRBV19 and TRBJ1-4; no clear D gene. The CDR3 runs to 14 residues. Germline V gene data show CDR1 as LNHDA and CDR2 as SQIVND (reference sequence). V lost 5 bases and J 7 bases, leaving 14 bases between the germline ends. Here the CDR3 reads CASSSTESREKLFF. CDR3 DNA sequence: TGTGCCAGTAGTTCCACAGAATCTCGTGAAAAACTGTTTTTT.

The CDR3 loop is CASSANVRLAGGSSYNEQFF. The CDR3 DNA sequence: TGTGCCAGCTCGGCTAATGTCAGGCTAGCGGGGGGTAGCTCCTACAATGAGCAGTTCTTC. The chain recombines TRBV9 with TRBJ2-1, with TRBD2 matching 11 bases. The germline V gene has CDR1 SGDLS and CDR2 YYNGEE. The CDR3 is 20 residues long. The junction had 18 bases not matched to a gene; V was cut back by 7 bases and J by 0 bases.

This chain links TRBV18 with TRBJ1-5; 8 positions agree with TRBD1. This CDR3 has 14 amino acids. The germline V gene encodes CDR1 KGHSH and CDR2 LQKENI. V was clipped by 3 bases and J by 5 bases; unmatched bases: 3. The CDR3 coding sequence is TGTGCCAGCTCACCGGACAGGGAGGATCAGCCCCAGCATTTT. Amino acids: CASSPDREDQPQHF.

The chain is built from TRBV5-4 and TRBJ2-1; no firm D call. The CDR3 is made up of 15 amino acids. Trimming removed 6 bases from V and 0 bases from J, with 13 bases in between. Germline CDR1 and CDR2: SGHNT and YYREEE (reference sequence). The CDR3 DNA reads TGTGCCAGCATGTCCCCAGGCAGCTCCTACAATGAGCAGTTCTTC. Translated, it gives CASMSPGSSYNEQFF.

On this clone: The junction and the germline gene differ at one end; a read error may be behind it. The chain couples TRBV7-9 to TRBJ1-1; the D is unclear. Germline V gene sequence: CDR1 SEHNR, CDR2 FQNEAQ (reference sequence). CDR3 length: 11 residues. The CDR3 loop reads CSSSPSPEAFF. The CDR3 region has the DNA TGTTCCAGCAGCCCTTCCCCGGAAGCTTTCTTT. Full variable domain (missing parts from reference TRBV7-9 and TRBJ1-1): DTGVSQNPRHKITKRGQNVTFRCDPISEHNRLYWYRQTLGQGPEFLTYFQNEAQLEKSRLLSDRFSAERPKGSFSTLEIQRTEQGDSAMYLCSSSPSPEAFFGQGTRLTVV.

The rearrangement joins TRBV4-3 to TRBJ2-1; 7 bases are a match to TRBD2. Germline CDR1 reads LGHNA; CDR2 reads YSLEER. J gave up 1 base and V 4 bases, and 4 bases lay outside the gene matches. The length of the CDR3 is 15 residues. This CDR3 is CASSLIGGSYNEQFF. In nucleotides, the CDR3 is TGCGCCAGCAGCCTTATCGGGGGGTCCTACAATGAGCAGTTCTTC.

The chain combines TRBV15 with TRBJ1-3; no clear D gene. The V gene's germline CDR1 is LNHNV and CDR2 YYDKDF (reference sequence). V was pared by 1 base and J by 8 bases, with 15 bases between. The CDR3 covers 15 residues. The CDR3 loop reads CATSRVRTTRDTIYF. The CDR3 region has the DNA TGTGCCACCAGCAGAGTGCGGACTACAAGGGACACCATATATTTT.

V is TRBV13 and J is TRBJ2-3; 7 bases agree with TRBD2. The CDR3 consists of 15 residues. With V trimmed by 5 bases and J by 6 bases, 11 bases remained unmatched. The germline V gene has CDR1 PRHDT and CDR2 FYEKMQ (reference sequence). DNA for the CDR3: TGTGCCAGCAGCAAACGTAGTGCCGGGGGGGATACGCAGTATTTT. Amino acid sequence: CASSKRSAGGDTQYF.

J is TRBJ2-3 and V is TRBV6-6; 15 nucleotides line up with TRBD2. The CDR3 covers 15 residues. CDR1 and CDR2 from the germline V gene are MNHNY and SVGAGI (reference sequence). V lost 0 bases and J lost 11; bases outside the gene matches: 3. In nucleotides, the CDR3 is TGTGCCAGCAGTTACTCTTGGACTAGCGGGAGGGGGCAGTATTTT. Protein sequence: CASSYSWTSGRGQYF.

This chain links TRBV6-1 with TRBJ2-7; TRBD2 matches 7 bases. Germline CDR1 reads MNHNS; CDR2 reads SASEGT. The ends lost 8 bases at V and 0 bases at J; junction bases unmatched: 7. The CDR3 has 14 amino acids. DNA for the CDR3: TGTGCCAGCTCAATAGCGGGCGACTCCTACGAGCAGTACTTC. Translation gives CASSIAGDSYEQYF.

This rearrangement joins TRBV19 to TRBJ1-2; 7 nucleotides align to TRBD1. With 9 bases clipped from V and 9 bases from J, the junction kept 7 bases outside the gene matches. The CDR3 has 11 amino acids. CDR1 LNHDA and CDR2 SQIVND come from the germline V gene (reference sequence). In nucleotides, the CDR3 is TGTGCCAGCTGGACAGGAGAACGCTACACCTTC. Amino acids: CASWTGERYTF.

This clone has a single count. The chain combines TRBV11-2 with TRBJ1-2; 7 positions agree with TRBD1. Germline CDR1 reads SGHAT; CDR2 reads FQNNGV. The CDR3 spans 17 residues. Trimming at V came to 7 bases and at J to 0 bases, leaving 14 bases not matched to a gene. The CDR3 DNA reads TGTGCCAGCACTTCCTGGTGGGACAGTACAACTAACTATGGCTACACCTTC. It specifies CASTSWWDSTTNYGYTF.

The CDR3 is CATKTGSLEAFF. The CDR3 DNA follows: TGTGCCACCAAGACAGGGTCCCTTGAAGCTTTCTTT. This chain uses TRBV19 with TRBJ1-1, with TRBD1 identical over 7 bases. CDR1 and CDR2 from the germline V gene are LNHDA and SQIVND (reference sequence). V lost 10 bases to trimming and J lost 7 bases; unmatched junction nucleotides: 9. The CDR3 is 12 residues long.

The chain is built from TRBV5-5 and TRBJ2-3, with no clear D. The CDR3 is made up of 15 amino acids. CDR1 is SGHKS and CDR2 is YYEKEE in the germline V gene (reference sequence). V lost 0 bases and J lost 0, with 8 bases in between. The CDR3 spells CASSLARVSTDTQYF. CDR3 DNA: TGTGCCAGCAGCTTGGCCCGGGTCAGCACAGATACGCAGTATTTT. Full variable domain (outside the CDR3, taken from reference TRBV5-5 and TRBJ2-3): DAGVTQSPTHLIKTRGQQVTLRCSPISGHKSVSWYQQVLGQGPQFIFQYYEKEERGRGNFPDRFSARQFPNYSSELNVNALLLGDSALYLCASSLARVSTDTQYFGPGTRLTVL.